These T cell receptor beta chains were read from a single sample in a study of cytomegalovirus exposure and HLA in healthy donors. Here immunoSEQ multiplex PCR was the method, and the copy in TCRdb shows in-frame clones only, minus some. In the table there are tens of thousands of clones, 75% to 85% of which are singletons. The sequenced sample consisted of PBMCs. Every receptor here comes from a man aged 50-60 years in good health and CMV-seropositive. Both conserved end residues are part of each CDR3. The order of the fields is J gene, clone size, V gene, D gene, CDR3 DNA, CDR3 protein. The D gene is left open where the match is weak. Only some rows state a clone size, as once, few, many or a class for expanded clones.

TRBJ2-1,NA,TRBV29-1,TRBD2,TGCAGCGTTGAATATCTAGCGGGAGGGTGGAATGAGCAGTTCTTC,CSVEYLAGGWNEQFF
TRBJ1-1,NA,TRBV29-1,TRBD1,TGCAGCGTGGACAGGGGGCGGATCACTGAAGCTTTCTTT,CSVDRGRITEAFF
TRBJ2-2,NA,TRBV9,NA,TGTGCCAGCAGCCCGATGGCGAGGGAAAACACCGGGGAGCTGTTTTTT,CASSPMARENTGELFF
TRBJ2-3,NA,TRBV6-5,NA,TGTGCCAGCAGGCGATCGACAGGCCTAACAGATACGCAGTATTTT,CASRRSTGLTDTQYF
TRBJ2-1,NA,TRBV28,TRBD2,TGTGCCAGCTCCCGCCCTAGCGGGGGGGCCGGTGAGCAGTTCTTC,CASSRPSGGAGEQFF
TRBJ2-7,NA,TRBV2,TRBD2,TGTGCCAGCAGTGAAGAAGCGGGGGGCTCCTACGAGCAGTACTTC,CASSEEAGGSYEQYF
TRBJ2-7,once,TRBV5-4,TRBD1,TGTGCCAGCAGCGTTTTACAGCCGGGACAGACCTACGAGCAGTACTTC,CASSVLQPGQTYEQYF
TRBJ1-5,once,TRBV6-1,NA,TGTGCCAGCAGCGGACTGTATGATAGCAATCAGCCCCAGCATTTT,CASSGLYDSNQPQHF
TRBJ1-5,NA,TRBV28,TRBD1,TGTGCCAGCAGTTTGGGACAGGGGAATCAGCCCCAGCATTTT,CASSLGQGNQPQHF
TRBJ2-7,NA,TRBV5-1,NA,TGCGCCAGCAGCTTGGACGCTTACTACGAGCAGTACTTC,CASSLDAYYEQYF
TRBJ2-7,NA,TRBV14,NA,TGTGCCAGCAGCCCCTCTCGAACTGGCGAGCAGTACTTC,CASSPSRTGEQYF
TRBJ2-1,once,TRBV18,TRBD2,TGTGCCAGCTCACCATCGACTCCGGGACTAGCGGAGGGTGAGCAGTTCTTC,CASSPSTPGLAEGEQFF
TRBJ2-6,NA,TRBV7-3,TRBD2,TGTGCCAGCAGCTTAAACGGGGGGGCAGCTGGGGCCAACGTCCTGACTTTC,CASSLNGGAAGANVLTF
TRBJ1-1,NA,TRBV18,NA,TGTGCCAGCTCACCAGGCGAGAGAGGGGCTTTCTTT,CASSPGERGAFF
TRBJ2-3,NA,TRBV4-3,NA,TGCGCCAGCAGCCAAGATAAAAGTGGAGGTGCAGATACGCAGTATTTT,CASSQDKSGGADTQYF
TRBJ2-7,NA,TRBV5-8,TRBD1,TGTGCCAGCAGCCCAGGGGGGCAGTACTTC,CASSPGGQYF
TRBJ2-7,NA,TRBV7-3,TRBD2,TGTGCCAGCAGCCCTAGCGGGGGCTACGAGCAGTACTTC,CASSPSGGYEQYF
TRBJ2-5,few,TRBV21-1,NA,TGTGCCAGCGATCCGGGTTTACTGGAAGAGACCCAGTACTTC,CASDPGLLEETQYF
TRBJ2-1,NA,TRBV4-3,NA,TGCGCCAGCAGCCAAGATATCATCGTCCTCATCTACCATGCGCAGTTCTTC,CASSQDIIVLIYHAQFF
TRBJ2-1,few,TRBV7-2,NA,TGTGCCAGCAGCTATAGCCCCCCCTACAATGAGCAGTTCTTC,CASSYSPPYNEQFF
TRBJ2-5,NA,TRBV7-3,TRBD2,TGTGCCAGCAGCCTTAGCGGGAGAAGGGAAGAGACCCAGTACTTC,CASSLSGRREETQYF
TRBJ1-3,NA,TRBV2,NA,TGTGCCAGCAGTGAAGGGGGGGCTGGAAACACCATATATTTT,CASSEGGAGNTIYF
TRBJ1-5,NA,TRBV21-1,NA,TGTGCCAGCAGCAAACGTGCGGCAGGAGGTTGTAGCAATCAGCCCCAGCATTTT,CASSKRAAGGCSNQPQHF
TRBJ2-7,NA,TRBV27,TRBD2,TGTGCCAGCACCCCCCTTACTAGCGGGTTACCCTACGAGCAGTACTTC,CASTPLTSGLPYEQYF
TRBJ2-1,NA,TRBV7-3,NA,TGTGCCAGCAGCCTCGGTCGCAATGAGCAGTTCTTC,CASSLGRNEQFF
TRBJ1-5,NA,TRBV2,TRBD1,TGTGCCAGCAATGCATCTGGGACAGGGGGCGCGAACATCAATCAGCCCCAGCATTTT,CASNASGTGGANINQPQHF
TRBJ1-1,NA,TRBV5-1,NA,TGCGCCAGCAGCCTCGACAGGAACGAAGCTTTCTTT,CASSLDRNEAFF
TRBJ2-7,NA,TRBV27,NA,TGTGCCAGCAGTCCCGCGGGACGTCCCTACGAGCAGTACTTC,CASSPAGRPYEQYF
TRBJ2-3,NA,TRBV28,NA,TGTGCCAGCAGTTTACGACTAACTAGCACAGATACGCAGTATTTT,CASSLRLTSTDTQYF
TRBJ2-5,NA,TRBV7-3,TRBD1,TGTGCCAGCAGCCCCCAACAGGGGGCGACAGAGACCCAGTACTTC,CASSPQQGATETQYF
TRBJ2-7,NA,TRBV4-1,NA,TGCGCCAGCAGCCAAGAAGCAGGACAAGGCTACTACGAGCCGTACTTC,CASSQEAGQGYYEPYF
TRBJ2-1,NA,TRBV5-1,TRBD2,TGCGCCAGCAGCTTGGTTGCGGGAGGTGAGCAGTTCTTC,CASSLVAGGEQFF
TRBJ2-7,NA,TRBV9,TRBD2,TGTGCCAGCACTCGTAGAGCGGCTAGCGGGATGAACGAGCAGTACTTC,CASTRRAASGMNEQYF
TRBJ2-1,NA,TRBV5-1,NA,TGCGCCAGCAGCTTAGACTTTTTCTACAATGAGCAGTTCTTC,CASSLDFFYNEQFF
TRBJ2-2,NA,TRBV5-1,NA,TGCGCCAGCAGCGTCGGAGACACCGGGGAGCTGTTTTTT,CASSVGDTGELFF
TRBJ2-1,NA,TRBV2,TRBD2,TGTGCCAGCACGCTAGCGGGGGACAATGAGCAGTTCTTC,CASTLAGDNEQFF
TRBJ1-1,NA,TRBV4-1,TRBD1,TGCGCCAGCAGCCAGCCCGGGACAGCCGGAAACACTGAAGCTTTCTTT,CASSQPGTAGNTEAFF
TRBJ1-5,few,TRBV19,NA,TGTGCCAGTAGTGTGGGACTCCCCAATCAGCCCCAGCATTTT,CASSVGLPNQPQHF